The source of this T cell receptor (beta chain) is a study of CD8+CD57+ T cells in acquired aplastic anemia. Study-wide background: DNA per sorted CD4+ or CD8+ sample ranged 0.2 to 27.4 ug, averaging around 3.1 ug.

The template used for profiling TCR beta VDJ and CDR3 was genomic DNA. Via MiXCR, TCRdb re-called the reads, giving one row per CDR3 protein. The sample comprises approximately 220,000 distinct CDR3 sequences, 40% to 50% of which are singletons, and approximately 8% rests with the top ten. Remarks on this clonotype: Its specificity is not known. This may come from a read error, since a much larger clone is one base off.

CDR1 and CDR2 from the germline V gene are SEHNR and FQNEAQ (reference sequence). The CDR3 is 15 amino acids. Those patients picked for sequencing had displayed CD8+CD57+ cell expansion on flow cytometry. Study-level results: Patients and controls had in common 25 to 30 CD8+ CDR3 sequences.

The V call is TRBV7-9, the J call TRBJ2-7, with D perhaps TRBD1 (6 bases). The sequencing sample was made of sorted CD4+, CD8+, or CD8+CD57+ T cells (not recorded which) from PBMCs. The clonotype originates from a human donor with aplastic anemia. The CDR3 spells CASNLVSQGLHEQYF. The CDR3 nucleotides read TGTGCCAGCAACTTAGTAAGTCAGGGGTTACACGAGCAGTACTTC.